These T cell receptor beta chains were read from a single sample in a study of post-analysis software for immune sequencing data. TCRdb fed the PCR reads into MiXCR, producing one record per CDR3 protein. In the table there are roughly 870,000 distinct CDR3 sequences, roughly half of which are singletons. Sequencing was performed on blood. Every receptor here comes from a girl under 18 with multiple sclerosis. CDR3s include the opening cysteine and the closing phenylalanine or tryptophan.

J | V | CDR3
TRBJ2-7 | TRBV7-3 | CASSLIPFNYEQYF
TRBJ1-2 | TRBV25-1 | CASSEGQSYGYTF
TRBJ2-1 | TRBV6-1 | CASSEVGGPIVEQFF
TRBJ1-1 | TRBV7-2 | CASSLWNRVGTEAFF
TRBJ1-5 | TRBV6-6 | CASQGGQPQHF
TRBJ1-2 | TRBV3-1 | CASSQGPSPLPGLYYGYTF
TRBJ2-5 | TRBV20-1 | CSARGDHSGRTQETQYF
TRBJ1-2 | TRBV29-1 | CSVEGGVGYTF
- | TRBV27 | CASSLSLGDEQYF
TRBJ1-2 | TRBV25-1 | CASSDAGHGGGYTF
TRBJ1-4 | TRBV2 | CASSVSPGNEKLFF
TRBJ2-3 | TRBV24-1 | CATSDPDRPGTDTQYF
TRBJ1-5 | TRBV10-3 | CAISEFDGSYSQPQHF
TRBJ1-2 | TRBV12-3/TRBV12-4 | CASSLGQTAYGYTF
TRBJ1-6 | TRBV5-1 | CASSLGTGGNSPLHF
TRBJ2-3 | TRBV10-2 | CASSGQGMGTDTQYF
TRBJ2-7 | TRBV14 | CASSQPISYEQYF
TRBJ1-2 | TRBV29-1 | CSVEGRGTNYGYTF
TRBJ1-4 | TRBV15 | CATSIQGANEKLFF
TRBJ1-6 | TRBV5-1 | CASSLGQEYNSPLHF
TRBJ2-7 | TRBV5-1 | CASGQGNSYEQYF
- | TRBV5-1 | CASSPLLLGNEQYF
TRBJ1-4 | TRBV4-1 | CASSQAQGRKGRQSNEKLFF
TRBJ2-7 | TRBV20-1 | CSARDAGGHGEQYF
- | TRBV18 | CASSPGDIGEQYF
TRBJ1-2 | TRBV7-6 | CASSATPGTGDGYTF
TRBJ1-4 | TRBV5-5 | CASSLGQGNGKLFF
TRBJ2-3 | TRBV10-2 | CASLRPGTGIGTDTQYF
TRBJ2-7 | TRBV10-2 | CASSGTSPYEQYF
TRBJ2-7 | TRBV20-1 | CSARGRARGSHEQYF
TRBJ2-7 | TRBV4-1 | CASSQIDRGKGEQYF
TRBJ1-5 | TRBV20-1 | CSLGTANSNQPQHF
TRBJ2-1 | TRBV20-1 | CSGQGQGPYNEQFF
- | TRBV10-3 | CAIRTSGSDEQYF
TRBJ2-5 | TRBV29-1 | CSVGRTGQETQYF
TRBJ1-1 | TRBV6-5 | CASSTLNTEAFF
TRBJ2-1 | TRBV6-1 | CASSDGLRLFF
TRBJ2-1 | TRBV2 | CASSRLTSGYNEQFF
TRBJ2-7 | TRBV20-1 | CSARYPGAYEQYF
TRBJ2-7 | TRBV4-1 | CASSQGFAYEQYF
TRBJ2-3 | TRBV5-1 | CASSLDGATSTDTQYF
TRBJ1-2 | TRBV19 | CASTGQQHGYTF
TRBJ2-3 | TRBV12-3/TRBV12-4 | CASSPGTGGASDTQYF